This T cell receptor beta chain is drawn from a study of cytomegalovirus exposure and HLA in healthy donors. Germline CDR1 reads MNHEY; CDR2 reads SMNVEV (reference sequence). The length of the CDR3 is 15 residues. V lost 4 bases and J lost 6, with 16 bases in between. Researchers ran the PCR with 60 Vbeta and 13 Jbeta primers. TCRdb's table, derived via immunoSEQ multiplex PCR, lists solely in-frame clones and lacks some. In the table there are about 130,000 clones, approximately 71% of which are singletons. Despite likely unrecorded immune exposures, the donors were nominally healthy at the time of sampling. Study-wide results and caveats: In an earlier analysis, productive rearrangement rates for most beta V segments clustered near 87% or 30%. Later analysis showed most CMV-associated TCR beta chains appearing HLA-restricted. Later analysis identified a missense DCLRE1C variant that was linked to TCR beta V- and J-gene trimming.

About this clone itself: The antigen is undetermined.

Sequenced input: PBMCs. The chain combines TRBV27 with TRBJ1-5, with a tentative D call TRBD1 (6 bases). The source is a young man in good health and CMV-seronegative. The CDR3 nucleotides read TGTGCCAGCAGTTCAACAGGGATTTTAAGTCAGCCCCAGCATTTT. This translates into CASSSTGILSQPQHF.